Below are 21 T cell receptor beta chains sequenced from a single sample in a study of molecular identifiers for immune sequencing clone quantification. Using its own MiXCR run on the PCR reads, TCRdb lists one record per CDR3 protein. The sample consists of approximately 59,000 distinct CDR3 sequences, roughly 20% of them appearing once. The source material was naive CD8+ T cells from blood, with Jurkat cell RNA spiked in. Subset: FACS-sorted CD8+CD4-CCR7+CD45RA+ naive T cells. The receptors were sampled from a human donor in good health. Some libraries in this study had Jurkat cell RNA spiked in.

This clonotype was counted ten times or more. The chain employs TRBV20-1 and TRBJ2-1, with 11 bases fitting TRBD2. The CDR3 is 15 amino acids. V lost 3 bases to trimming and J lost 5 bases; unmatched junction nucleotides: 6. Germline loops: CDR1 DFQATT, CDR2 SNEGSKA (reference sequence). The CDR3 nucleotides read TGCAGTGCTAGTTCCGGGACTAGCGGTGACAATGAGCAGTTCTTC. It encodes CSASSGTSGDNEQFF.

This clonotype was detected ten times or more. The chain is built from TRBV20-1 and TRBJ2-3; the match to TRBD1 covers 7 bases. J gave up 4 bases and V 5 bases, and 9 bases lay outside the gene matches. Germline lookup yields CDR1 DFQATT and CDR2 SNEGSKA (reference sequence). This CDR3 has 14 residues. The CDR3 bases are TGCAGTGCTCAGGGGGAGTACGAACCAGATACGCAGTATTTT. Its translation is CSAQGEYEPDTQYF.

Comments on this clonotype: One base away lies a much larger clone, so this may be a sequencing read error. This sequence joins TRBV28 and TRBJ2-1; TRBD2 matches 8 bases. Germline V gene data show CDR1 as MDHEN and CDR2 as SYDVKM. The CDR3 totals 16 residues. Losses at the gene ends were 11 bases for V and 14 bases for J; bases not matched to a gene: 26. The CDR3 bases are TGTGCCTGCACCAAAGACGGGGGGGCGTTCAGCGGGAGTGAGTTCTTC. Its translation: CACTKDGGAFSGSEFF.

Points on this clonotype: At one of its ends the junction is not consistent with the germline gene, which may arise from a read error. This sequence joins TRBV27 and TRBJ1-3; the D gene is possibly TRBD1 (5 bases). The CDR3 is 14 residues long. CDR1 is MNHEY, CDR2 SMNVEV, per germline (reference sequence). This chain's CDR3 is CASSLIGTGNTICF. The CDR3 DNA is TGTGCCAGCAGTTTAATAGGGACGGGAAACACCATATGTTTT.

The rearrangement links TRBV12-3 or TRBV12-4 to TRBJ1-2; D remains ambiguous. V gave up 8 bases and J gave up 4 bases, with 17 bases separating them. This CDR3 is 14 amino acids long. For the CDR3, the DNA is TGTGCCAGCTGGCTGATCGGCAGTACCTATGGCTACACCTTC. This translates into CASWLIGSTYGYTF.

This clonotype was counted many times. The rearrangement joins TRBV5-1 to TRBJ2-7; the match to TRBD1 covers 10 bases. This CDR3 spans 17 amino acids. Germline V gene data show CDR1 as SGHRS and CDR2 as YFSETQ. J gave up 5 bases and V 4 bases, and 15 bases lay outside the gene matches. The CDR3 spells CASSVRSAGQGRNEQYF. The CDR3 DNA reads as TGCGCCAGCAGCGTCCGAAGTGCGGGACAGGGGAGGAACGAGCAGTACTTC.

This clonotype is a singleton in its sample. With a much larger clone just one base away, this may be a read error. The chain uses TRBV4-1 and TRBJ2-1; D is unclear. Germline V gives CDR1 MGHRA, CDR2 YSYEKL. CDR3 length: 12 residues. The CDR3 sequence: CASSLSYKEQFF. CDR3 DNA: TGCGCCAGCAGCCTCTCCTACAAAGAGCAGTTCTTC.

This clonotype was seen at least ten times. V is TRBV2 and J is TRBJ2-7; the D is unclear. V lost 0 bases, J lost 6 bases, and 3 bases lay in between. The CDR3 extends over 11 amino acids. Per the germline V gene, CDR1 is SNHLY and CDR2 is FYNNEI. The CDR3 region is CASSEAPEQYF. The CDR3 nucleotides read TGTGCCAGCAGTGAAGCCCCCGAGCAGTACTTC.

This clonotype was detected ten times or more. The chain links TRBV4-2 to TRBJ1-5, with D tentatively TRBD1 (6 bases). The CDR3 loop spans 15 amino acids. Germline V gives CDR1 LGHNA, CDR2 YNFKEQ. The ends were cut back, 0 bases at V and 5 bases at J, with 11 bases in the middle. CDR3 nucleotides: TGTGCCAGCAGCCAAGATTGGGGGGCCCATCAGCCCCAGCATTTT. Its protein product is CASSQDWGAHQPQHF.

This clonotype was counted at least ten times. This chain links TRBV19 with TRBJ1-1; D is unresolved. The CDR3 length is 16 residues. The ends were cut back, 5 bases at V and 1 base at J, with 17 bases in the middle. Germline loops: CDR1 LNHDA, CDR2 SQIVND (reference sequence). CDR3 DNA: TGTGCCAGTAGTTTCACCACTGGTCTGGGGAACACTGAAGCTTTCTTT. Its translation: CASSFTTGLGNTEAFF.

V is TRBV9 and J is TRBJ1-5; perhaps TRBD1 as D (6 bases). CDR1 SGDLS and CDR2 YYNGEE come from the germline V gene. V dropped 3 bases and J dropped 6 bases, with 10 bases sitting between them. This CDR3 region has 13 residues. CDR3 loop: CASSGGGPQPQHF. Written as DNA, the CDR3 is TGTGCCAGCAGCGGGGGGGGGCCTCAGCCCCAGCATTTT.

This clonotype was seen many times. The chain uses TRBV7-9 and TRBJ2-2, with D possibly matching TRBD2 (5 bases). The CDR3 length is 14 residues. CDR1 and CDR2 (germline): SEHNR, FQNEAQ (reference sequence). Trimming removed 1 base from V and 6 bases from J, with 9 bases in between. The CDR3: CASSLDRGSGELFF. DNA for the CDR3: TGTGCCAGCAGCTTAGACCGAGGGTCCGGGGAGCTGTTTTTT.

This clonotype was observed at least ten times. This chain links TRBV2 with TRBJ2-5; no clear D gene. This CDR3 has 14 amino acids. The germline gives CDR1 SNHLY, CDR2 FYNNEI. The ends were cut back, 8 bases at V and 3 bases at J, with 16 bases in the middle. CDR3 coding DNA: TGTGCCAGCTTAGATCTGAAATCGGAAGAGACCCAGTACTTC. Translated, it gives CASLDLKSEETQYF.

This clonotype occurred many times. This chain links TRBV20-1 with TRBJ1-5; no definite D call. Germline CDR1 and CDR2: DFQATT and SNEGSKA (reference sequence). V lost 0 bases and J lost 8, with 14 bases in between. The CDR3 is 14 residues long. The CDR3 spells CSARDQTGVEPQHF. The CDR3 DNA is TGCAGTGCTAGAGACCAGACGGGCGTGGAGCCCCAGCATTTT.

At least ten counts were recorded for this clonotype. J is TRBJ2-7 and V is TRBV6-2 or TRBV6-3; 8 positions agree with TRBD1. With 2 bases clipped from V and 5 bases from J, the junction kept 11 bases outside the gene matches. The CDR3 runs 16 residues. Germline assignment: CDR1 MNHEY and CDR2 SVGEGT. The CDR3 coding sequence is TGTGCCAGCAGTTACGATGACAGGGGAGCCGGTCACGAGCAGTACTTC. Its translation is CASSYDDRGAGHEQYF.

On this clonotype: A much larger clone differs by one base, so this may be a read error. The chain carries TRBV7-2 and TRBJ2-1, with D perhaps TRBD1 or TRBD2 (5 bases each). Trimming pared 3 bases from V and 11 bases from J, leaving 26 bases between. The CDR3 consists of 17 residues. In germline, CDR1 is SGHTA, CDR2 FQGNSA. This CDR3 reads CASSLAETRDAGDKQFF. The CDR3 nucleotides are TGTGCCAGCAGCTTGGCCGAAACGAGGGACGCTGGGGATAAGCAGTTCTTC.

Points on this clonotype: A much larger clone differs by one base, so this may be a read error. The rearrangement links TRBV4-1 to TRBJ2-1; D perhaps matches TRBD2 (6 bases). This CDR3 region has 16 residues. Germline-derived CDR1 and CDR2 are MGHRA and YSYEKL. V shed 2 bases and J shed 4 bases, with 15 bases lying between them. In nucleotides, the CDR3 is TGCGCCAGCAGCCAATCTGCGGGGACGCAGTACAATGAGCAGTTCTTC. Encoded protein: CASSQSAGTQYNEQFF.

This clonotype was observed at least ten times. V usage is TRBV20-1 and J usage is TRBJ2-1; 13 bases align to TRBD2. After removal of 3 bases from V and 3 bases from J, the junction contained 5 bases not matched to a gene. This CDR3 has 16 residues. Germline values: CDR1 DFQATT, CDR2 SNEGSKA (reference sequence). The CDR3 bases are TGCAGTGCTAGGCCCGGACTAGCGGGAGTCTACAATGAGCAGTTCTTC. Translating gives CSARPGLAGVYNEQFF.

This sequence joins TRBV5-5 and TRBJ2-7; D may be TRBD2 (6 bases). With 5 bases removed from V and 2 bases from J, the gap between germline ends came to 23 bases. The CDR3 contains 17 residues. Germline values: CDR1 SGHKS, CDR2 YYEKEE (reference sequence). CDR3 in amino acids: CASRETPGRRTTYEQYF. The CDR3 DNA sequence: TGTGCCAGCAGGGAGACTCCGGGACGGCGGACTACCTACGAGCAGTACTTC.

This clonotype was detected many times. This chain connects TRBV29-1 to TRBJ2-7; D call uncertain. V dropped 1 base and J dropped 2 bases, with 21 bases sitting between them. CDR3 length: 17 amino acids. Germline V gives CDR1 SQVTM, CDR2 ANQGSEA. The CDR3 sequence: CSVEVSEGNFIPYEQYF. CDR3 DNA: TGCAGCGTTGAAGTGTCAGAAGGAAACTTCATCCCCTACGAGCAGTACTTC.

For this clonotype: Just one base apart from a much larger clone, this may be a read error. The CDR3 DNA reads TGCGCCAGCAGCCAGGGGCGGAAGCTGGGCATTGAAGCTTTCTTT. This translates into CASSQGRKLGIEAFF. The genes are TRBV4-1 and TRBJ1-1; a weak D match, TRBD1 (5 bases). V was clipped by 3 bases and J by 7 bases, with 18 bases between them. Germline-derived CDR1 and CDR2 are MGHRA and YSYEKL. The CDR3 has 15 residues.